This passage covers 25 T cell receptor beta chains from one sample sequenced in a study of cytomegalovirus exposure and HLA in healthy donors. Primers for the PCR totalled 60 Vbeta and 13 Jbeta. The table came from immunoSEQ multiplex PCR; TCRdb's copy has only in-frame clones and leaves some out. The top ten hold less than 7% of the sample, which has around 130,000 clones, around 8.5% seen once. The source material was PBMCs. These receptors were collected from a man aged 35-49 years in good health and CMV-seronegative.

A few counts support this clone. V gene TRBV7-9 combines with J gene TRBJ2-7, with D perhaps matching TRBD1 (6 bases). Germline V gene data show CDR1 as SEHNR and CDR2 as FQNEAQ (reference sequence). The length of the CDR3 is 14 residues. Trimming removed 5 bases at V and 3 bases at J, with 14 bases between. CDR3 amino acids: CASSPAIGGYEQYF. In DNA form, the CDR3 reads TGTGCCAGCAGCCCCGCAATAGGGGGCTACGAGCAGTACTTC.

This clone was seen only a few times. This chain joins TRBV19 and TRBJ1-1, with no clear D. Germline lookup yields CDR1 LNHDA and CDR2 SQIVND (reference sequence). V lost 3 bases and J 1 base, leaving 6 bases between the germline ends. CDR3 length: 13 residues. CDR3 nucleotide sequence: TGTGCCAGTAGTATCGTACAGAACACTGAAGCTTTCTTT. It yields the protein CASSIVQNTEAFF.

This clone was seen only a few times. V is TRBV10-1 and J is TRBJ1-2; TRBD1 agrees at 7 bases. Per the germline V gene, CDR1 is WNHNN and CDR2 is SYGVQD (reference sequence). The J segment lost 6 bases and the V segment lost 7 bases, leaving 17 bases of the junction unmatched. The CDR3 loop spans 16 amino acids. The CDR3, as DNA: TGCGCCAGCACAAAAGCGCCCGGGACAGCCGACGATGGCTACACCTTC. Its protein is CASTKAPGTADDGYTF.

V and J are TRBV7-2 and TRBJ1-2; TRBD1 matches 10 bases. The length of the CDR3 is 16 residues. The ends lost 1 base at V and 5 bases at J; junction bases unmatched: 7. Germline CDR1 is SGHTA and CDR2 is FQGNSA. CDR3 DNA: TGTGCCAGCAGCTTAGGCGGACAGGGGGACTGGTATGGCTACACCTTC. Protein: CASSLGGQGDWYGYTF.

This clone came up a few times. The rearrangement links TRBV2 to TRBJ1-4, with 7 bases that match TRBD1. The CDR3 length is 15 residues. J gave up 4 bases and V 7 bases, and 9 bases lay outside the gene matches. The germline CDR1 and CDR2 sequences are SNHLY and FYNNEI. The CDR3 sequence is CASIQRTGINEKLFF. As DNA, the CDR3 is TGTGCCAGCATTCAGAGGACAGGAATTAATGAAAAACTGTTTTTT.

This CDR3 reads CASSGTGYDEQYF. The CDR3 coding sequence is TGCGCCAGCAGCGGGACAGGGTATGACGAGCAGTACTTC. The chain combines TRBV5-1 with TRBJ2-7; 9 bases line up with TRBD1. This CDR3 spans 13 amino acids. Germline V CDR1 and CDR2: SGHRS, YFSETQ. V shed 4 bases, J shed 5 bases, and the junction held 4 bases outside the gene matches.

This clone was counted a few times. The V gene is TRBV9, the J gene TRBJ2-6, with D possibly TRBD1 on 6 matching bases. Trimming stripped 3 bases from V and 0 bases from J, with 16 bases between. Germline CDR1 SGDLS, CDR2 YYNGEE. The CDR3 consists of 18 residues. DNA of the CDR3: TGTGCCAGCAGCGAGGGGGTACAGGGTCCCTCTGGGGCCAACGTCCTGACTTTC. It specifies CASSEGVQGPSGANVLTF.

The chain couples TRBV6-5 to TRBJ2-7, with 9 bases lining up with TRBD2. Losses at the gene ends were 6 bases for V and 3 bases for J; bases not matched to a gene: 3. CDR1 and CDR2 from the germline V gene are MNHEY and SVGAGI. The CDR3 spans 13 residues. Here the CDR3 reads CASSLTSGYEQYF. CDR3 nucleotides: TGTGCCAGCAGCCTGACTAGCGGCTACGAGCAGTACTTC.

The genes are TRBV27 and TRBJ2-1, with D possibly matching TRBD2 (6 bases). This CDR3 is 11 amino acids long. V shed 8 bases and J shed 7 bases, with 9 bases lying between them. Germline CDR1 reads MNHEY; CDR2 reads SMNVEV (reference sequence). The CDR3 coding sequence is TGTGCCAGCTCGGAGGGGAATGAGCAGTTCTTC. Translating gives CASSEGNEQFF.

This clone occurred a few times. The chain joins TRBV7-6 to TRBJ2-5, with a possible D match to TRBD2 (5 bases). The CDR3 consists of 16 residues. Per the germline V gene, CDR1 is SGHVS and CDR2 is FNYEAQ. With 7 bases removed from V and 5 bases from J, the gap between germline ends came to 23 bases. The CDR3 spells CASTLSVWATKETQYF. CDR3 coding DNA: TGTGCCAGCACCCTTAGCGTCTGGGCTACTAAGGAGACCCAGTACTTC.

This clone appeared a few times. CDR3 sequence reads: CASTSSSSGNTIYF. CDR3 in DNA: TGTGCCAGCACCTCTTCCAGCTCTGGAAACACCATATATTTT. The chain has TRBV7-9 and TRBJ1-3, with no clear D. Germline V lookup: CDR1 SEHNR, CDR2 FQNEAQ (reference sequence). V gave up 7 bases and J gave up 0 bases, with 10 bases separating them. The CDR3 spans 14 residues.

The chain is built from TRBV19 and TRBJ1-5; 7 bases match TRBD1. The V and J ends lost 6 bases and 0 bases, in that order; junction bases with no gene match: 17. The germline gives CDR1 LNHDA, CDR2 SQIVND (reference sequence). This CDR3 spans 19 amino acids. The DNA for the CDR3 is TGTGCCAGTAGCCGATACCGGGACAGTGCCGGCTATAGCAATCAGCCCCAGCATTTT. Amino acids: CASSRYRDSAGYSNQPQHF.

The rearrangement joins TRBV5-1 to TRBJ2-7; 9 bases match TRBD1. This CDR3 spans 15 amino acids. Trimming removed 0 bases from V and 6 bases from J; junction bases left unmatched: 7. The germline V gene encodes CDR1 SGHRS and CDR2 YFSETQ. The CDR3 DNA reads as TGCGCCAGCAGCTTGGACAGGACAGGGGTTGGCGAGCAGTACTTC. Amino acids: CASSLDRTGVGEQYF.

This clone was seen only a few times. The gene calls are TRBV6-5 and TRBJ2-7, with 7 bases identical to TRBD2. The germline CDR1 and CDR2 sequences are MNHEY and SVGAGI. V lost 8 bases to trimming and J lost 0 bases; unmatched junction nucleotides: 7. This CDR3 region has 14 residues. The CDR3 sequence: CASRWRGTSYEQYF. The CDR3 nucleotides read TGTGCCAGCCGTTGGCGGGGGACCTCCTACGAGCAGTACTTC.

This clone came up a few times. The V gene is TRBV30, the J gene TRBJ2-7; tentative D call: TRBD1 (6 bases). V was cut by 5 bases and J by 3 bases, with 11 bases left in between. Germline values: CDR1 GTSNPN, CDR2 SVGIG (reference sequence). There are 12 residues in the CDR3. CDR3 bases: TGTGCCTGGTCCAGGGGAGACTACGAGCAGTACTTC. Its translation: CAWSRGDYEQYF.

The CDR3 DNA is TGTGCCAGCAGCTTGGACCCCGCAGGAAGCTCCTATAATTCACCCCTCCACTTT. This encodes CASSLDPAGSSYNSPLHF. The rearrangement joins TRBV5-6 to TRBJ1-6; D is uncertain. The CDR3 has 18 amino acids. CDR1 is SGHDT and CDR2 is YYEEEE in the germline V gene. Trimming shortened V by 0 bases and J by 0 bases, and 13 bases separated the two germline ends.

This clone occurred a few times. The V and J genes are TRBV19 and TRBJ1-6, with D unresolved. Deletions cut 5 bases from V and 7 bases from J, with 15 bases between. The CDR3 has 15 residues. CDR1 and CDR2 (germline): LNHDA, SQIVND (reference sequence). CDR3 sequence: CASSFERAANSPLHF. DNA for the CDR3: TGTGCCAGTAGTTTTGAGCGTGCGGCAAATTCACCCCTCCACTTT.

The chain uses TRBV9 and TRBJ2-7; 8 nucleotides align to TRBD1. The trim removed 2 bases at V and 0 bases at J, leaving 7 bases unmatched. CDR1 is SGDLS and CDR2 is YYNGEE in the germline V gene. The CDR3 is made up of 16 amino acids. The CDR3 is CASSVGEGQGSYEQYF. The CDR3 coding sequence is TGTGCCAGCAGCGTGGGGGAAGGACAGGGCTCCTACGAGCAGTACTTC. The full variable domain, completed using reference TRBV9 and TRBJ2-7, is DSGVTQTPKHLITATGQRVTLRCSPRSGDLSVYWYQQSLDQGLQFLIQYYNGEERAKGNILERFSAQQFPDLHSELNLSSLELGDSALYFCASSVGEGQGSYEQYFGPGTRLTVT.

The chain joins TRBV5-1 to TRBJ2-1; possible D gene TRBD2, 6 bases. Germline loops: CDR1 SGHRS, CDR2 YFSETQ. This CDR3 contains 14 residues. Trimming removed 0 bases from V and 7 bases from J, with 11 bases in between. DNA of the CDR3: TGCGCCAGCAGCTTGGGACTAGACCTAAATGAGCAGTTCTTC. Protein: CASSLGLDLNEQFF.

The chain carries TRBV27 and TRBJ2-3; 7 bases map to TRBD2. This CDR3 is built from 14 residues. Per the germline V gene, CDR1 is MNHEY and CDR2 is SMNVEV (reference sequence). Trimming at V came to 8 bases and at J to 3 bases, leaving 8 bases not matched to a gene. The CDR3 DNA reads as TGTGCCAGCGGCGGGGAGGGGTTTACAGATACGCAGTATTTT. Translated, it gives CASGGEGFTDTQYF.

This clone showed up just a few times. The rearrangement uses TRBV4-1 and TRBJ1-5; no firm D call. V was shortened by 1 base and J by 4 bases, with 8 bases between the two germline ends. There are 14 residues in the CDR3. Germline V gives CDR1 MGHRA, CDR2 YSYEKL. CDR3 coding DNA: TGCGCCAGCAGCCAAGGAGCGCGAAATCAGCCCCAGCATTTT. It is translated as CASSQGARNQPQHF.

This clone was detected only a few times. V and J are TRBV29-1 and TRBJ1-1, with 9 bases identical to TRBD1. The CDR3 runs 13 residues. Germline V gene data show CDR1 as SQVTM and CDR2 as ANQGSEA. V lost 7 bases and J lost 3; bases outside the gene matches: 6. CDR3 coding DNA: TGCAGCGCCCCCGGGACAGGGCACACTGAAGCTTTCTTT. Protein sequence: CSAPGTGHTEAFF.

This clone occurred a few times. The gene calls are TRBV6-6 and TRBJ2-1; 7 bases fit TRBD1. Germline values: CDR1 MNHNY, CDR2 SVGAGI (reference sequence). This CDR3 is built from 15 residues. J was trimmed by 4 bases and V by 6 bases; bases with no gene match: 9. For the CDR3, the DNA is TGTGCCAGCAGAACCGGGACAGAAAGATACAATGAGCAGTTCTTC. This codes for CASRTGTERYNEQFF.

This clone occurred a few times. The chain combines TRBV6-5 with TRBJ1-4, with a weak D call TRBD1 (6 bases). Germline assignment: CDR1 MNHEY and CDR2 SVGAGI. V was shortened by 3 bases and J by 8 bases, with 19 bases between the two germline ends. CDR3 length equals 16 residues. CDR3 sequence: CASSYLPGGVREKLFF. CDR3 nucleotide sequence: TGTGCCAGCAGTTATCTCCCGGGGGGCGTTCGGGAAAAACTGTTTTTT.

The chain has TRBV7-8 and TRBJ2-5; 7 bases map to TRBD1. The V and J ends lost 6 bases and 4 bases, in that order; junction bases with no gene match: 2. CDR1 SGHVS and CDR2 FQNEAQ come from the germline V gene. There are 12 residues in the CDR3. In DNA form, the CDR3 reads TGTGCCAGCAGTCGACAGGGAGAGACCCAGTACTTC. Protein product: CASSRQGETQYF.